This T cell receptor beta chain came from a study of PD-L1 blockade in urothelial cancer. Study summary: Study patients had been treated with 0 to 3 previous chemotherapy regimens. The analyses of blood took place 3 weeks (second dose) and 6 weeks after treatment start.

Time point noted: peripheral blood 6 weeks after treatment start. The study enrolled patients with locally advanced or metastatic urothelial carcinoma. Using immunoSEQ multiplex PCR, the repertoire was profiled, and TCRdb retains in-frame clones only, with some absent. The sample carries 25,000 to 35,000 clones, around 80% recorded once. Trimming pared 1 base from V and 0 bases from J, leaving 11 bases between. The length of the CDR3 is 15 residues. The germline V gene encodes CDR1 SGHRS and CDR2 YFSETQ. The sequence was obtained from a man between 65 and 79 years old with urothelial cancer. This specimen was PBMCs, taken around atezolizumab (anti-PD-L1) treatment. V and J are TRBV5-1 and TRBJ2-7, with D possibly matching TRBD1 (6 bases). CDR3 DNA sequence: TGCGCCAGCAGCTTGCTTGTAGGGGGCTCCTACGAGCAGTACTTC. Its translation is CASSLLVGGSYEQYF.